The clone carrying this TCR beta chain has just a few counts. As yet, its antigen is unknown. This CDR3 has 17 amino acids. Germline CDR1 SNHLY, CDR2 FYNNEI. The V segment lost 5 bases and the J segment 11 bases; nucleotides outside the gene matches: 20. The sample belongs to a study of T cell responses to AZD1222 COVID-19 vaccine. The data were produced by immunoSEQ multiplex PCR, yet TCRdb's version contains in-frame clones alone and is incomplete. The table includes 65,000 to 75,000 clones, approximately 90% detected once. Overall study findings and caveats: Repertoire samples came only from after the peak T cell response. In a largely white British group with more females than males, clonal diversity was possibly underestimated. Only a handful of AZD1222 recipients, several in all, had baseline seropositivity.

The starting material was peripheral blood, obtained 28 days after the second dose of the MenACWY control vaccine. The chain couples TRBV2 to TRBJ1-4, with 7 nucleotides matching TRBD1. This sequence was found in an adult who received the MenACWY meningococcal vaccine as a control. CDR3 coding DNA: TGTGCCAGCAGTCACTCTCAACGGCTGGACAGGTGGTGGAAACTGTTTTTT. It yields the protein CASSHSQRLDRWWKLFF.